One and the same sample provided the 26 T cell receptor beta chains below, sequenced in a study of blood T cell repertoires in COVID-19. Some clones are missing from TCRdb's copy, which holds only in-frame ones; the method was immunoSEQ multiplex PCR. The sample contains about 49,000 clones, around four fifths of which appear only once. The sample taken for sequencing was peripheral blood. The receptor set was obtained from a woman aged 60-75 years with acute or convalescent COVID-19.

The V gene is TRBV27, the J gene TRBJ2-7; TRBD1 agrees at 9 bases. The junction had 10 bases not matched to a gene; V was cut back by 6 bases and J by 4 bases. The CDR3 is made up of 15 amino acids. Germline V gene data show CDR1 as MNHEY and CDR2 as SMNVEV (reference sequence). The CDR3 sequence: CASRIGGTGFYEQYF. Written as DNA, the CDR3 is TGTGCCAGCAGAATCGGGGGGACAGGGTTTTACGAGCAGTACTTC.

The chain carries TRBV5-6 and TRBJ1-5; D uncertain. The CDR3 extends over 15 amino acids. Between the trimmed V and J ends, which lost 4 bases and 5 bases, there was a span of 16 bases. The germline gives CDR1 SGHDT, CDR2 YYEEEE. The CDR3 here is CASSIMHGIHQPQHF. The CDR3 nucleotides read TGTGCCAGCAGCATCATGCACGGGATTCATCAGCCCCAGCATTTT.

The rearrangement uses TRBV7-3 and TRBJ1-1; perhaps TRBD1 as D (5 bases). Trimming cost V 0 bases and J 1 base, with 12 bases left between them. The CDR3 loop spans 16 amino acids. The germline V gene encodes CDR1 SGHTA and CDR2 FQGTGA. CDR3 coding DNA: TGTGCCAGCAGCTTAACAGGTGTGCAGGGGAACACTGAAGCTTTCTTT. It is translated as CASSLTGVQGNTEAFF.

This clone was counted a single time. The chain uses TRBV30 and TRBJ1-2; no clear D gene. The ends were cut back, 0 bases at V and 4 bases at J, with 6 bases in the middle. The CDR3 extends over 12 amino acids. The germline V gene encodes CDR1 GTSNPN and CDR2 SVGIG (reference sequence). The CDR3 DNA follows: TGTGCCTGGAGTGTACTTCCCTATGGCTACACCTTC. Amino acids: CAWSVLPYGYTF.

The chain uses TRBV7-2 and TRBJ2-7; 9 bases line up with TRBD2. CDR1 and CDR2 (germline): SGHTA, FQGNSA. Unmatched junction bases numbered 9, after V lost 3 bases and J lost 6 bases. This CDR3 spans 15 amino acids. The CDR3 DNA is TGTGCCAGCAGCTTGGCTGGGACTAGCCTCTTCGAGCAGTACTTC. Residues: CASSLAGTSLFEQYF.

V is TRBV7-3 and J is TRBJ2-6; D ambiguous. CDR1 and CDR2 (germline): SGHTA, FQGTGA. With 1 base removed from V and 0 bases from J, the gap between germline ends came to 4 bases. This CDR3 comprises 15 residues. CDR3 nucleotide sequence: TGTGCCAGCAGCTTAATCAACTCTGGGGCCAACGTCCTGACTTTC. Encoded protein: CASSLINSGANVLTF.

V and J are TRBV12-3 or TRBV12-4 and TRBJ1-1; D gene uncertain. Trimming removed 5 bases from V and 0 bases from J, with 7 bases in between. The CDR3 covers 13 residues. The CDR3 DNA follows: TGTGCCAGCAGTCCCGAGGTGAACACTGAAGCTTTCTTT. Protein product: CASSPEVNTEAFF.

The rearrangement joins TRBV19 to TRBJ2-3, with D uncertain. Trimming left V 4 bases short and J 1 base short, with 6 bases between. The germline V gene encodes CDR1 LNHDA and CDR2 SQIVND (reference sequence). This CDR3 spans 13 amino acids. The CDR3 protein is CASSTVGTDTQYF. CDR3 nucleotide sequence: TGTGCCAGTAGTACGGTCGGCACAGATACGCAGTATTTT.

This chain uses TRBV11-2 with TRBJ2-5; TRBD2 matches at 7 bases. The CDR3 is 14 residues long. Germline V gene data show CDR1 as SGHAT and CDR2 as FQNNGV. J gave up 2 bases and V 5 bases, and 5 bases lay outside the gene matches. This chain's CDR3 is CASSLGLGQETQYF. The CDR3 nucleotides are TGTGCCAGCAGCCTCGGACTAGGGCAAGAGACCCAGTACTTC.

The chain employs TRBV18 and TRBJ1-2; no clear D. CDR1 is KGHSH and CDR2 is LQKENI in the germline V gene. The CDR3 covers 14 residues. V gave up 3 bases and J gave up 2 bases, with 10 bases separating them. CDR3 DNA sequence: TGTGCCAGCTCACCGCGGGTTTCCAACTATGGCTACACCTTC. Encoded protein: CASSPRVSNYGYTF. Based on the CDR3 plus reference TRBV18 and TRBJ1-2, the full variable domain is NAGVMQNPRHLVRRRGQEARLRCSPMKGHSHVYWYRQLPEEGLKFMVYLQKENIIDESGMPKERFSAEFPKEGPSILRIQQVVRGDSAAYFCASSPRVSNYGYTFGSGTRLTVV.

This chain uses TRBV5-5 with TRBJ2-6; 7 bases fit TRBD1. The J segment lost 8 bases and the V segment lost 4 bases, leaving 9 bases of the junction unmatched. Germline V gene lookup returns CDR1 SGHKS and CDR2 YYEKEE (reference sequence). The CDR3 is 15 amino acids. CDR3 coding DNA: TGTGCCAGCAGCGAAGGACAGGTGGTAACCAACGTCCTGACTTTC. Translation: CASSEGQVVTNVLTF.

Here the CDR3 reads CASSPERTPYGYTF. The CDR3 bases are TGTGCCAGCTCACCAGAGCGGACTCCCTATGGCTACACCTTC. The V call is TRBV18, the J call TRBJ1-2; D remains ambiguous. Germline V lookup: CDR1 KGHSH, CDR2 LQKENI. The CDR3 is 14 amino acids. Trimming shortened V by 2 bases and J by 4 bases, and 11 bases separated the two germline ends.

The chain recombines TRBV5-6 with TRBJ2-1; TRBD2 is a possible D gene (6 bases). The germline CDR1 and CDR2 sequences are SGHDT and YYEEEE. Trimming cost V 3 bases and J 5 bases, with 18 bases left between them. The CDR3 loop spans 16 amino acids. The CDR3 sequence: CASSYGPGDLNNEQFF. Written as DNA, the CDR3 is TGTGCCAGCAGCTACGGCCCGGGGGACCTCAACAATGAGCAGTTCTTC. The full variable domain, its missing parts supplied by reference TRBV5-6 and TRBJ2-1, is DAGVTQSPTHLIKTRGQQVTLRCSPKSGHDTVSWYQQALGQGPQFIFQYYEEEERQRGNFPDRFSGHQFPNYSSELNVNALLLGDSALYLCASSYGPGDLNNEQFFGPGTRLTVL.

The chain combines TRBV5-6 with TRBJ1-2, with D unclear. Germline values: CDR1 SGHDT, CDR2 YYEEEE. V was clipped by 2 bases and J by 7 bases, with 15 bases between them. The CDR3 has 14 amino acids. CDR3 loop: CASSLDNHPGGYTF. The CDR3 DNA is TGTGCCAGCAGCTTAGATAATCACCCGGGTGGCTACACCTTC.

The sample holds a few counts of this clone. The chain recombines TRBV9 with TRBJ2-7; tentatively, D is TRBD1 (5 bases). The CDR3 covers 14 residues. V was clipped by 1 base and J by 2 bases, with 10 bases between them. Germline V lookup: CDR1 SGDLS, CDR2 YYNGEE. CDR3 loop: CASSVTPGTYEQYF. The DNA for the CDR3 is TGTGCCAGCAGCGTAACCCCAGGGACCTACGAGCAGTACTTC.

The chain carries TRBV5-6 and TRBJ2-7, with 9 bases matching TRBD2. In germline, CDR1 is SGHDT, CDR2 YYEEEE. V lost 5 bases, J lost 1 base, and 1 base stayed unmatched. The CDR3 consists of 13 residues. This CDR3 reads CASRTSGSYEQYF. The CDR3 bases are TGTGCCAGCAGGACTAGCGGTTCCTACGAGCAGTACTTC.

V is TRBV7-3 and J is TRBJ2-2, with 11 positions matching TRBD1. V shed 1 base, J shed 5 bases, and the junction held 3 bases outside the gene matches. CDR1 and CDR2 (germline): SGHTA, FQGTGA. The CDR3 sequence is 16 residues long. The CDR3: CASSLRGQGVTGELFF. The CDR3 DNA reads as TGTGCCAGCAGCTTAAGGGGACAGGGGGTTACCGGGGAGCTGTTTTTT.

This clone occurred a few times. This chain joins TRBV9 and TRBJ2-7; D is possibly TRBD1 (6 bases). Per germline, CDR1 SGDLS and CDR2 YYNGEE. The CDR3 extends over 16 amino acids. The germline V and J ends were trimmed by 0 bases and 2 bases, with 15 bases remaining between them. The CDR3: CASSVAGTGSTYEQYF. Written as DNA, the CDR3 is TGTGCCAGCAGCGTAGCTGGAACAGGGAGTACCTACGAGCAGTACTTC.

Only one count was recorded for this clone. This chain uses TRBV24-1 with TRBJ2-5; 10 nucleotides align to TRBD2. With 3 bases clipped from V and 5 bases from J, the junction kept 8 bases outside the gene matches. This CDR3 has 16 amino acids. The germline V gene has CDR1 KGHDR and CDR2 SFDVKD. CDR3 residues: CATSDPTPGLAETQYF. CDR3 DNA: TGTGCCACCAGTGATCCTACCCCGGGACTAGCGGAGACCCAGTACTTC.

The J gene is TRBJ1-2, the V gene TRBV6-6; 8 bases line up with TRBD1. The germline gives CDR1 MNHNY, CDR2 SVGAGI (reference sequence). The CDR3 is 16 residues long. The V and J ends lost 2 bases and 1 base, in that order; junction bases with no gene match: 6. The DNA for the CDR3 is TGTGCCAGCAGTTACGCCTTGGACAGGGATAACTATGGCTACACCTTC. Protein: CASSYALDRDNYGYTF.

This clone turned up a few times. This chain's CDR3 is CASLDGYRTGLQPQHF. Written as DNA, the CDR3 is TGTGCCAGTCTTGATGGGTATCGGACAGGGTTACAGCCCCAGCATTTT. The rearrangement links TRBV19 to TRBJ1-5; 8 nucleotides match TRBD1. The CDR3 totals 16 residues. The J segment lost 7 bases and the V segment lost 8 bases, leaving 16 bases of the junction unmatched. CDR1 LNHDA and CDR2 SQIVND come from the germline V gene (reference sequence).

V usage is TRBV12-5 and J usage is TRBJ2-3, with TRBD2 identical over 8 bases. Trimming took 4 bases from V and 5 from J; bases not matched to a gene: 5. Germline loops: CDR1 LGHNT, CDR2 FRNRAP. The CDR3 totals 14 residues. CDR3 sequence (DNA): TGTGCTAGTGGTTGGCGGGAGGCGATAGATACGCAGTATTTT. Protein sequence: CASGWREAIDTQYF.

This chain connects TRBV6-5 to TRBJ1-5; weak D call: TRBD1 (6 bases). V was pared by 7 bases and J by 7 bases, with 14 bases between. The CDR3 spans 13 residues. In germline, CDR1 is MNHEY, CDR2 SVGAGI. The DNA of the CDR3 is TGTGCCAGCACCGAACAGGGTGGGCAGCCCCAGCATTTT. This encodes CASTEQGGQPQHF.

This chain links TRBV7-9 with TRBJ1-3, with TRBD1 as a possible D gene (5 bases). Trimming pared 8 bases from V and 2 bases from J, leaving 16 bases between. The CDR3 loop spans 15 amino acids. CDR1 SEHNR and CDR2 FQNEAQ come from the germline V gene (reference sequence). Here the CDR3 DNA reads TGTGCCAGCTGTACGGGACTGACCGCTGGAAACACCATATATTTT. This encodes CASCTGLTAGNTIYF.

This clone was seen a handful of times. The chain couples TRBV30 to TRBJ2-1; 9 bases line up with TRBD1. J gave up 9 bases and V 4 bases, and 7 bases lay outside the gene matches. Germline V CDR1 and CDR2: GTSNPN, SVGIG (reference sequence). The CDR3 has 13 amino acids. CDR3 DNA sequence: TGTGCCTGGACAAACAGGGGGCGGATTGAGCAGTTCTTC. Translating gives CAWTNRGRIEQFF.

The chain links TRBV9 to TRBJ2-1; D gene uncertain. Germline V lookup: CDR1 SGDLS, CDR2 YYNGEE. V lost 0 bases to trimming and J lost 10 bases, with 11 bases between them. The length of the CDR3 is 13 residues. CDR3 nucleotide sequence: TGTGCCAGCAGCGTAGACGGGTTCCGCGAGCAGTTCTTC. It specifies CASSVDGFREQFF.